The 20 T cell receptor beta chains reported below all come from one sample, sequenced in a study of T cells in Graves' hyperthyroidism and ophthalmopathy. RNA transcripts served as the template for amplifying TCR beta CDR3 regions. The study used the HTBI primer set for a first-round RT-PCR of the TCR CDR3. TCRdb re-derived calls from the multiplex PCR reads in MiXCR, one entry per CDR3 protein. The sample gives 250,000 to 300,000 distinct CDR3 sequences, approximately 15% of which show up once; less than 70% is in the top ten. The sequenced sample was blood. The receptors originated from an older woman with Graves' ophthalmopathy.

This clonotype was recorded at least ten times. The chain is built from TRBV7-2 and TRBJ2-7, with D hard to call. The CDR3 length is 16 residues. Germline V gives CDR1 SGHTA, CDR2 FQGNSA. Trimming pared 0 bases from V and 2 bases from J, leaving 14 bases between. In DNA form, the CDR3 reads TGTGCCAGCAGCTTAGCGTATCGTTTCGGCACCTACGAGCAGTACTTC. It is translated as CASSLAYRFGTYEQYF.

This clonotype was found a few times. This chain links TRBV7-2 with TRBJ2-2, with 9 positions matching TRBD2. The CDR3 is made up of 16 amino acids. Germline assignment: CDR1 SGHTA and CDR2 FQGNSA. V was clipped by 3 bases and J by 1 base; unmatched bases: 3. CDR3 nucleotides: TGTGCCAGCAGCTTTCAGCGGGGGGAGAACACCGGGGAGCTGTTTTTT. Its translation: CASSFQRGENTGELFF.

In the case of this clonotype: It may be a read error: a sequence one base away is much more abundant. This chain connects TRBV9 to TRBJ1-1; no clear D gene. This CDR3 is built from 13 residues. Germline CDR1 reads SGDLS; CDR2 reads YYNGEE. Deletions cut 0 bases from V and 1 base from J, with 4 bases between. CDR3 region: CASSVAENTEAFF. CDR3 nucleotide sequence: TGTGCCAGCAGCGTAGCAGAGAACACTGAAGCTTTCTTT. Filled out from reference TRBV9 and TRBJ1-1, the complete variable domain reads DSGVTQTPKHLITATGQRVTLRCSPRSGDLSVYWYQQSLDQGLQFLIQYYNGEERAKGNILERFSAQQFPDLHSELNLSSLELGDSALYFCASSVAENTEAFFGQGTRLTVV.

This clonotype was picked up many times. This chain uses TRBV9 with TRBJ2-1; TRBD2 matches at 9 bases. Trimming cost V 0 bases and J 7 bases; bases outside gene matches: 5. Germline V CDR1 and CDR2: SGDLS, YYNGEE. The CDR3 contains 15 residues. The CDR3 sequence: CASSVATSGLNEQFF. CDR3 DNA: TGTGCCAGCAGCGTAGCCACTAGCGGGTTAAATGAGCAGTTCTTC.

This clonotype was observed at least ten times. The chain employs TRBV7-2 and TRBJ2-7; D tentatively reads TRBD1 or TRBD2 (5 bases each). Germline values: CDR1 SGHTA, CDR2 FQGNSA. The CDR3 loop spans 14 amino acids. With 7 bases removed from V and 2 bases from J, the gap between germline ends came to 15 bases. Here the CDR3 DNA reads TGTGCCAGCACCGAGGGGCGGGTTGCCTACGAGCAGTACTTC. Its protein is CASTEGRVAYEQYF. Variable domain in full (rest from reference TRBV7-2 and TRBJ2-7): GAGVSQSPSNKVTEKGKDVELRCDPISGHTALYWYRQSLGQGLEFLIYFQGNSAPDKSGLPSDRFSAERTGGSVSTLTIQRTQQEDSAVYLCASTEGRVAYEQYFGPGTRLTVT.

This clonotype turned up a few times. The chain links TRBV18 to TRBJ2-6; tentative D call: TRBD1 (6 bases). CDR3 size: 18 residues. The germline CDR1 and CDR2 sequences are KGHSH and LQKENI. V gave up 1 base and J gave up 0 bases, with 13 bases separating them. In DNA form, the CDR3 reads TGTGCCAGCTCACCACGGACAGATCCAAGCTCTGGGGCCAACGTCCTGACTTTC. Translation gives CASSPRTDPSSGANVLTF.

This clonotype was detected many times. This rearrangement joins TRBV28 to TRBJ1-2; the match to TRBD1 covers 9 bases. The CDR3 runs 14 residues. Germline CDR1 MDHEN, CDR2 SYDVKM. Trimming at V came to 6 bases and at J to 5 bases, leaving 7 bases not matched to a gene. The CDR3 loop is CASSRPGTGYGYTF. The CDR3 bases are TGTGCCAGCAGCCGACCCGGGACAGGGTATGGCTACACCTTC.

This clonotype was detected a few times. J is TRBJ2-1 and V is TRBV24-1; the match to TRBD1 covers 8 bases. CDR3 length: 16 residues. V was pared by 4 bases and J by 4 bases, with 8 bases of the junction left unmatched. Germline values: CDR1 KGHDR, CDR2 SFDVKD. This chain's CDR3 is CATSESGTGLYNEQFF. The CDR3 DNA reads TGTGCCACCAGTGAATCCGGGACAGGACTATACAATGAGCAGTTCTTC.

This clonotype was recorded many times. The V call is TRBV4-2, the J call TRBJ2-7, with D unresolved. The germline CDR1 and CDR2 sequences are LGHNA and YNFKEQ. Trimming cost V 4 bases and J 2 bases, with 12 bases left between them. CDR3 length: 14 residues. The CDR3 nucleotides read TGTGCCAGCAGCCCCACCATAGGTACCTACGAGCAGTACTTC. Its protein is CASSPTIGTYEQYF.

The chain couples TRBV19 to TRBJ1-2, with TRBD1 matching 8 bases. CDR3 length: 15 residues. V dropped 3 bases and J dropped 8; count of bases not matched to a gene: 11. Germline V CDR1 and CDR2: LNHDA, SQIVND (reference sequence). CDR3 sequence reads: CASSIAAGGHSGYTF. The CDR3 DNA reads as TGTGCCAGTAGTATCGCGGCAGGGGGCCATTCGGGCTACACCTTC. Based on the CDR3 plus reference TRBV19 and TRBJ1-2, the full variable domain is DGGITQSPKYLFRKEGQNVTLSCEQNLNHDAMYWYRQDPGQGLRLIYYSQIVNDFQKGDIAEGYSVSREKKESFPLTVTSAQKNPTAFYLCASSIAAGGHSGYTFGSGTRLTVV.

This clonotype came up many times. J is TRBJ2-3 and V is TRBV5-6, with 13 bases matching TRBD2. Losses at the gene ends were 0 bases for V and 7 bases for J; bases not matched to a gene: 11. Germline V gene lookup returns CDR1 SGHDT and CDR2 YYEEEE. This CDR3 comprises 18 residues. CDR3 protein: CASSLALLAGGSLNTQYF. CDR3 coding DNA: TGTGCCAGCAGCTTGGCCCTACTAGCGGGGGGGAGTTTGAATACGCAGTATTTT.

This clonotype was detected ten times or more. DNA of the CDR3: TGTGCCAGCAGCTCTAACAGGGGCGATGAGCAGTTCTTC. Its translation is CASSSNRGDEQFF. The chain combines TRBV7-2 with TRBJ2-1; 7 positions match TRBD1. Germline-derived CDR1 and CDR2 are SGHTA and FQGNSA. The J segment lost 8 bases and the V segment lost 4 bases, leaving 5 bases of the junction unmatched. The CDR3 spans 13 residues.

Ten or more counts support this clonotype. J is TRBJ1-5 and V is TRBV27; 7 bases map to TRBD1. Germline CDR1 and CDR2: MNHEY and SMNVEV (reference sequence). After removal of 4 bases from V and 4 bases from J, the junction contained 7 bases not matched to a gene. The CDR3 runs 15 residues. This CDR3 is CASSSGTVVNQPQHF. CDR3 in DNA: TGTGCCAGCAGTTCGGGGACAGTAGTTAATCAGCCCCAGCATTTT.

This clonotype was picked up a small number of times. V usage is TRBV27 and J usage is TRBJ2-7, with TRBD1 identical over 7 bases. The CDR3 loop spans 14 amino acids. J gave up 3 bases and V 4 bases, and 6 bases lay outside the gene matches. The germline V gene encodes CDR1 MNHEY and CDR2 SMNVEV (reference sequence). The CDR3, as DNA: TGTGCCAGCAGTTCTCGACAGGGAGACTACGAGCAGTACTTC. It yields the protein CASSSRQGDYEQYF.

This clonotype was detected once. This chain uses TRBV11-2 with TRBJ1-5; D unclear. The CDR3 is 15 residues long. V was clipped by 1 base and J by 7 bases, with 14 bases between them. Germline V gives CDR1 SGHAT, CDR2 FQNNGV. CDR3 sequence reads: CASSLGVRSGQPQHF. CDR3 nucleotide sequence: TGTGCCAGCAGCTTAGGTGTAAGATCCGGGCAGCCCCAGCATTTT.

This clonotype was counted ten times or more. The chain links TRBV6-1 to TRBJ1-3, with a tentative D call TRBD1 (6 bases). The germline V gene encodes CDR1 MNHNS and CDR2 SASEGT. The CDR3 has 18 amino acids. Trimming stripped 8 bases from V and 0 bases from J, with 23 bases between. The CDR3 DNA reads TGTGCCAGCGGAGGAATGGGCAGGGGCCCCACCTCTGGAAACACCATATATTTT. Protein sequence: CASGGMGRGPTSGNTIYF.

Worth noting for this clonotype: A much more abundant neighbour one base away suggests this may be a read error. The CDR3 loop is CASSVERWSSYNEQFF. CDR3 in DNA: TGTGCCAGTAGTGTAGAACGGTGGAGCTCCTACAATGAGCAGTTCTTC. The rearrangement joins TRBV19 to TRBJ2-1; no definite D call. Germline V lookup: CDR1 LNHDA, CDR2 SQIVND (reference sequence). This CDR3 contains 16 residues.

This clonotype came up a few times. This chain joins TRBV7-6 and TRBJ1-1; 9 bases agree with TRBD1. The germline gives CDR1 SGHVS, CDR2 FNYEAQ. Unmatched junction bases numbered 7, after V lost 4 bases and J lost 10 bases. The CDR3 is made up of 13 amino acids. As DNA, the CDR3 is TGTGCCAGCAGCTCTTACAGGGGGCGTGGAGCTTTCTTT. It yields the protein CASSSYRGRGAFF.

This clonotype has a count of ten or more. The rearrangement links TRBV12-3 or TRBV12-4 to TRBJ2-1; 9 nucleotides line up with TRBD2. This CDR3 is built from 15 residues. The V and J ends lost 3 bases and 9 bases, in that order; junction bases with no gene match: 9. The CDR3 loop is CASSFPPSGITEQFF. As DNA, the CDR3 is TGTGCCAGCAGTTTCCCCCCTAGCGGGATTACTGAGCAGTTCTTC.

The CDR3 DNA reads TGTGCCAGCAGTGTCTATAGCGGGCCTAGCTCCTACAATGAGCAGTTCTTC. Amino acids: CASSVYSGPSSYNEQFF. This chain uses TRBV27 with TRBJ2-1, with 7 bases identical to TRBD2. V gave up 5 bases and J gave up 0 bases; unmatched junction bases: 10. The CDR3 is 17 amino acids. Germline V gives CDR1 MNHEY, CDR2 SMNVEV (reference sequence).